This T cell receptor (beta chain) was profiled in a study of T-cell reconstitution after alpha-beta-depleted transplantation in children. This clonotype has a handful of counts. The antigen remains unidentified. Study observations and caveats: Most T-cell counts and diversity one year after the transplant came from T cells that were newly produced.

This CDR3 spans 17 amino acids. From germline, CDR1 is DFQATT and CDR2 SNEGSKA (reference sequence). Trimming removed 0 bases from V and 6 bases from J; junction bases left unmatched: 13. TCRbeta library construction was performed incorporating unique molecular identifiers. One entry per CDR3 protein results from TCRdb running MiXCR on the PCR reads. The sample yields about 150,000 distinct CDR3 sequences, about 9% seen once. The chain recombines TRBV20-1 with TRBJ2-1; 8 bases match TRBD2. Material: PBMCs, mostly from graft donor cells, obtained 180 days after TCRalphabeta/CD19-depleted stem cell transplant. The sequence derives from a female patient between 2 and 15 years old who had a stem cell transplant for congenital amegakaryocytic thrombocytopenia, so the T cells may come from the graft donor. The CDR3: CSARDPPGTRLRNEQFF. The CDR3 DNA is TGCAGTGCTAGAGATCCTCCCGGGACTAGATTGCGCAATGAGCAGTTCTTC.